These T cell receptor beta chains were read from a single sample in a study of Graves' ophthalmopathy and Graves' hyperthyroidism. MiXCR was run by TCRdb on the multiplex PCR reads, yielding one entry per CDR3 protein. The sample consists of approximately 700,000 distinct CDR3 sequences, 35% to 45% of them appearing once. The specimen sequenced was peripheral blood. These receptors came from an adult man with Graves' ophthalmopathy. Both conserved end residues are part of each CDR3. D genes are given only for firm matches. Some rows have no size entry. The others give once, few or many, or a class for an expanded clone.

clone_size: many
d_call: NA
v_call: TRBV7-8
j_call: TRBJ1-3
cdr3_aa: CASSLYAGSVGNTIYF
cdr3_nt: TGTGCCAGCAGCTTATATGCAGGGAGTGTTGGAAACACCATATATTTT

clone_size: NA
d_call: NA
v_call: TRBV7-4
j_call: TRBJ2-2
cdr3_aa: CASSLVRDRELFF
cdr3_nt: TGTGCCAGCAGCTTAGTTCGGGACAGGGAGCTGTTTTTT

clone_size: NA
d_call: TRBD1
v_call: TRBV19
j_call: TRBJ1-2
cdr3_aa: CAWNLGTGAHYGYTF
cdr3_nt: TGTGCCTGGAACCTTGGGACAGGGGCCCACTATGGCTACACCTTC

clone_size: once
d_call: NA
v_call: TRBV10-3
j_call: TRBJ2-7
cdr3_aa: CASKGDVRWEQYF
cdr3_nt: TGTGCCAGCAAGGGGGACGTGAGGTGGGAGCAGTACTTC

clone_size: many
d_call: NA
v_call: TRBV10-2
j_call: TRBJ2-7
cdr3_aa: CATGPGPYEQYF
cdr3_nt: TGCGCCACGGGGCCGGGACCGTACGAGCAGTACTTC

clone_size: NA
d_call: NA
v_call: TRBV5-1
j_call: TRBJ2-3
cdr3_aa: CASSAGTSITDTQYF
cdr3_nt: TGCGCCAGCAGCGCCGGGACTTCAATCACAGATACGCAGTATTTT

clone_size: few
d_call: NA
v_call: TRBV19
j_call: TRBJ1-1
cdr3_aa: CASSRTADMNTEAFF
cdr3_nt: TGTGCCAGTAGTCGGACAGCTGATATGAACACTGAAGCTTTCTTT

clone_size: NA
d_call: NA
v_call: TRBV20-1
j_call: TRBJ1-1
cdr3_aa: CRARWTEAFF
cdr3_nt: TGCAGAGCGAGGTGGACTGAAGCTTTCTTT

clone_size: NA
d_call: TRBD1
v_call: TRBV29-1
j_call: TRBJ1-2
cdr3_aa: CSAVTGVYGYTF
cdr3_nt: TGCAGCGCTGTGACAGGGGTCTATGGCTACACCTTC

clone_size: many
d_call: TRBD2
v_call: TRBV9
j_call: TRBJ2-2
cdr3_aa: CASSVVGLAANTGELFF
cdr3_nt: TGTGCCAGCAGCGTAGTGGGACTAGCGGCTAACACCGGGGAGCTGTTTTTT

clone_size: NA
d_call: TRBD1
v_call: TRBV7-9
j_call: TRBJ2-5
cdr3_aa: CASSLAVGQEPQYF
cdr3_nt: TGTGCCAGCAGCTTAGCGGTGGGACAGGAGCCCCAGTACTTC

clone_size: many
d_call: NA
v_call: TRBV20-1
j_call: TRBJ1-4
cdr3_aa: CSSLGDNNEKLFF
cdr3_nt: TGCAGTTCCCTCGGAGATAACAATGAAAAACTGTTTTTT